This T cell receptor beta chain was sequenced for a study of shared clonotypes between healthy human individuals. Profiled with immunoSEQ multiplex PCR; TCRdb holds only in-frame clones, not every one. Among roughly 2.5 million clones listed, approximately 94% were seen once. Germline V gene sequence: CDR1 SGHAT, CDR2 FQNNGV. With V trimmed by 5 bases and J by 6 bases, 10 bases remained unmatched. The CDR3 is made up of 17 amino acids. The specimen sequenced was naive CD4+ T cells sorted from blood. Indicated subset: CD45RA+ positively selected. The clonotype was recovered from a man in his late teens or twenties in good health. The rearrangement joins TRBV11-2 to TRBJ2-1; 13 nucleotides agree with TRBD2. This CDR3 reads CASSLGLAGARLNEQFF. Written as DNA, the CDR3 is TGTGCCAGCAGCCTCGGACTAGCGGGAGCCCGGCTCAATGAGCAGTTCTTC.